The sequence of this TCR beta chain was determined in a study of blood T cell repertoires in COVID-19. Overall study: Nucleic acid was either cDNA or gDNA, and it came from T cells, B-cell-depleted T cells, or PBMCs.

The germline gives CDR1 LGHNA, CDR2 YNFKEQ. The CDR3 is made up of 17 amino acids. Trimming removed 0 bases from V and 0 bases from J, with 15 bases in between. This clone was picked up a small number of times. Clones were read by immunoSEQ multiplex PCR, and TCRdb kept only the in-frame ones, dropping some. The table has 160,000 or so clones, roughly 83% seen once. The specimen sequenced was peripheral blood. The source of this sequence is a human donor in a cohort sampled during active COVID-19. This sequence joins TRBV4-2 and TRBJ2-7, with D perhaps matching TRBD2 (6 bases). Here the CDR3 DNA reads TGTGCCAGCAGCCAAGACGCGAGAGGGAGGAGCTCCTACGAGCAGTACTTC. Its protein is CASSQDARGRSSYEQYF.